There are many counts of the clone carrying this T cell receptor beta chain. Its specificity is unknown. TCRdb ran MiXCR on the 5' RACE reads and lists one entry per CDR3 protein. The sample carries about 300,000 distinct CDR3 sequences, approximately 4.2% recorded once. This specimen belongs to a study of T cells after yellow fever vaccination. The CDR3 is made up of 16 amino acids. CDR1 and CDR2 (germline): SSHAT, FNYEAQ (reference sequence). V was clipped by 1 base and J by 4 bases, with 13 bases between them. The study, taken as a whole, reports: Abundant clonotypes from the bulk population could have been carried over as contaminants into FACS-sorted repertoires.

Material: PBMCs, obtained 5 days after the yellow fever booster vaccination. V is TRBV7-7 and J is TRBJ2-2; D is uncertain. This receptor was identified in a young man who received the YFV17D yellow fever vaccine. The CDR3 coding sequence is TGTGCCAGCAGCTTAGAGGTGGCAGGCGGCACCGGGGAGCTGTTTTTT. It encodes CASSLEVAGGTGELFF.